This T cell receptor (beta chain) was profiled in a study of CD8+CD57+ T cells in acquired aplastic anemia. Genomic DNA acted as the template from which TCR beta VDJ combination and CDR3 sequence profiling were carried out. TCRdb redid the calling of the reads with MiXCR, one entry per CDR3 protein. Among roughly 170,000 distinct CDR3 sequences listed, around 50% were seen once. Only patients with CD8+CD57+ cell expansion on flow cytometry were chosen for sequencing. Trimming took off 4 bases at V and 1 base at J, with 12 bases between the two ends. Per the germline V gene, CDR1 is SGHRS and CDR2 is YFSETQ. The CDR3 is 15 residues long.

The rearrangement uses TRBV5-1 and TRBJ2-1; weak D call: TRBD2 (6 bases). The sample consisted of sorted CD4+, CD8+, or CD8+CD57+ T cells (not recorded which) from PBMCs. The sequence derives from a human donor with aplastic anemia. CDR3 residues: CASSAGLSSYNEQFF. CDR3 coding DNA: TGCGCCAGCAGCGCGGGACTCTCTTCCTACAATGAGCAGTTCTTC.